This is a list of T cell receptor beta chains from one sample in a study of T cell responses to AZD1222 COVID-19 vaccine. Clones were sequenced by immunoSEQ multiplex PCR, and TCRdb holds only the in-frame ones, with some missing. The profile shows 150,000 to 200,000 clones, more than 80% of them singletons. Source: peripheral blood, taken 28 days after the second dose of the MenACWY control vaccine. These receptors were taken from an adult who received the MenACWY meningococcal vaccine as a control. CDR3s include the opening cysteine and the closing phenylalanine or tryptophan. A D gene is named only where the DNA matches it firmly.

j_gene | v_gene | d_gene | CDR3aa | CDR3nt
TRBJ2-3 | TRBV19 | TRBD2 | CASSLRRARVAGEPDTQYF | TGTGCCAGTAGCCTCCGCCGTGCGAGGGTGGCGGGAGAACCAGATACGCAGTATTTT
TRBJ1-3 | TRBV3-1/TRBV3-2 | NA | CASSRHKDSSGNTIYF | TGTGCCAGCAGCCGACATAAAGACAGCTCTGGAAACACCATATATTTT
TRBJ2-1 | TRBV3-1/TRBV3-2 | NA | CASSQDLGSANEQFF | TGTGCCAGCAGCCAAGATCTGGGGAGCGCCAATGAGCAGTTCTTC
TRBJ1-2 | TRBV7-9 | TRBD1 | CASSLQRTGTGIDGYTF | TGTGCCAGCAGCCTTCAGCGTACCGGGACAGGGATTGATGGCTACACCTTC
TRBJ1-6 | TRBV19 | NA | CASRYQADHNSPLHF | TGTGCCAGTAGATACCAGGCAGACCATAATTCACCCCTCCACTTT
TRBJ2-7 | TRBV6-5 | NA | CASSPGWDTSYEQYF | TGTGCCAGCAGCCCAGGGTGGGACACCTCCTACGAGCAGTACTTC
TRBJ2-7 | TRBV24-1 | NA | CATSPSSANYEQYF | TGTGCCACCAGTCCCAGCAGCGCGAACTACGAGCAGTACTTC
TRBJ2-7 | TRBV10-3 | NA | CAIRSTGSYEQYF | TGTGCCATCAGAAGTACAGGGAGCTACGAGCAGTACTTC
TRBJ2-7 | TRBV5-1 | NA | CASSLEPLAGEQYF | TGCGCCAGCAGCTTGGAACCCCTTGCGGGCGAGCAGTACTTC
TRBJ1-1 | TRBV9 | NA | CASSVEGLGTEAFF | TGTGCCAGCAGCGTAGAGGGGTTGGGCACTGAAGCTTTCTTT
TRBJ1-2 | TRBV27 | NA | CASSLSPVYGYTF | TGTGCCAGCAGTTTAAGCCCAGTCTATGGCTACACCTTC
TRBJ2-5 | TRBV5-4 | TRBD2 | CASSATSGRVRGQETQYF | TGTGCCAGCAGCGCCACGAGCGGGAGGGTGCGAGGGCAAGAGACCCAGTACTTC
TRBJ1-3 | TRBV6-4 | NA | CATFGQREGNTIYF | TGTGCCACCTTTGGACAGAGGGAGGGCAACACCATATATTTT
TRBJ2-5 | TRBV3-1/TRBV3-2 | NA | CASSPGSRVGETQYF | TGTGCCAGCAGCCCGGGCAGCAGGGTCGGTGAGACCCAGTACTTC
TRBJ1-1 | TRBV20-1 | NA | CSGWLNTEAFF | TGCAGTGGATGGTTGAACACTGAAGCTTTCTTT
TRBJ1-4 | TRBV5-1 | TRBD1 | CASSYGQGVEKLFF | TGCGCCAGCAGCTACGGACAGGGGGTTGAAAAACTGTTTTTT
TRBJ2-7 | TRBV3-1/TRBV3-2 | NA | CASGDLGLSYEQYF | TGTGCCAGCGGGGACCTTGGATTGTCCTACGAGCAGTACTTC